The sequence of this T cell receptor (beta chain) was determined in a study of lymphopenia after photon versus proton radiotherapy. Points from the study as a whole: A bigger post-nadir fall in TCR diversity correlated inversely with survival time in deceased patients. Proton therapy kept repertoires fairly stable, unlike photons, which gained effector/memory cells.

Sequencing used immunoSEQ multiplex PCR; TCRdb keeps in-frame clones, though not all of them. The table shows roughly 25,000 clones, with more than 70% occurring only once. Trimming left V 8 bases short and J 2 bases short, with 8 bases between. CDR3 length equals 11 residues. The germline V gene encodes CDR1 DFQATT and CDR2 SNEGSKA (reference sequence). Comment on this clone: Its antigen remains unknown.

Here the sequenced sample was peripheral blood, taken from a patient treated with photon-based radiotherapy. The sequence was obtained from a man aged 25-45 years with gastric cancer. The V gene is TRBV20-1, the J gene TRBJ2-3; D possibly corresponds to TRBD2 (5 bases). CDR3 residues: CSSGPTDTQYF. The CDR3 DNA is TGCAGTAGCGGACCCACAGATACGCAGTATTTT.